This TCR beta chain was captured in a study of blood T cell repertoires in COVID-19. Study background: Acute and convalescent COVID-19 samples came from the United States, Italy and Spain. Sample material is recorded as cDNA or gDNA derived from T cells, B-cell-depleted T cells, or PBMCs.

This CDR3 comprises 14 residues. Germline V gene lookup returns CDR1 SGHKS and CDR2 YYEKEE (reference sequence). V lost 2 bases to trimming and J lost 5 bases, with 11 bases between them. This clone was counted once. Authors' methods: Amplification with reference gene primers provided the estimates of nucleated cell counts. Only in-frame clones appear in the TCRdb table, and some are missing; sequencing was by immunoSEQ multiplex PCR. D and trimming were read from the DNA, whereas the V and J calls and clone size are those reported in that table. The table shows about 16,000 clones, with about 91% occurring only once.

The sequence was collected from a human donor in a cohort sampled during active COVID-19. Sequenced: peripheral blood. V and J are TRBV5-5 and TRBJ1-5; no definite D call. The CDR3 here is CASSFAPGDQPQHF. CDR3 DNA: TGTGCCAGCAGCTTTGCCCCAGGCGATCAGCCCCAGCATTTT. Combining the CDR3 with reference TRBV5-5 and TRBJ1-5 gives the whole variable domain DAGVTQSPTHLIKTRGQQVTLRCSPISGHKSVSWYQQVLGQGPQFIFQYYEKEERGRGNFPDRFSARQFPNYSSELNVNALLLGDSALYLCASSFAPGDQPQHFGDGTRLSIL.